The next 21 T cell receptor beta chains were all read from a single sample in a study of T cell repertoires in cytomegalovirus infection. These TCRs' antigens remain unknown. TCRdb itself ran the reads through MiXCR, one entry per CDR3 protein. This table has approximately 910,000 distinct CDR3 sequences, roughly 31% appearing once. Sequenced material: cultured CD8+ T cells from PBMCs, taken from culture after CMV antigen stimulation. The receptors originated from a human donor in good health (CMV status not recorded). Some clones in this sample may be carry-over from other donors' samples.

The gene calls are TRBV7-6 and TRBJ2-2, with 9 bases aligning to TRBD1. The CDR3 extends over 16 amino acids. Germline lookup yields CDR1 SGHVS and CDR2 FNYEAQ. J gave up 4 bases and V 5 bases, and 8 bases lay outside the gene matches. The CDR3 here is CASSPGTGPGTGELFF. Here the CDR3 DNA reads TGTGCCAGCAGCCCCGGGACAGGGCCGGGCACCGGGGAGCTGTTTTTT.

This clonotype was seen a handful of times. The J gene is TRBJ1-1, the V gene TRBV7-6, with a weak D call TRBD1 (6 bases). Deletions cut 5 bases from V and 5 bases from J, with 15 bases between. The CDR3 sequence is 14 residues long. Germline CDR1 SGHVS, CDR2 FNYEAQ. The CDR3 coding sequence is TGTGCCAGCAGCCCCAAAGGCAGGGGAACTGAAGCTTTCTTT. The encoded protein is CASSPKGRGTEAFF.

The rearrangement uses TRBV9 and TRBJ1-1; TRBD1 might be the D (5 bases). Trimming cost V 7 bases and J 4 bases, with 17 bases left between them. The CDR3 is 14 amino acids. Per the germline V gene, CDR1 is SGDLS and CDR2 is YYNGEE. This chain's CDR3 is CASGPVGTITEAFF. CDR3 bases: TGTGCCAGCGGCCCAGTTGGGACCATCACTGAAGCTTTCTTT.

In the case of this clonotype: This may arise from a read error, as a much more abundant clone is one base away. The V and J genes are TRBV7-6 and TRBJ2-5; D tentatively reads TRBD1 or TRBD2 (5 bases each). Germline CDR1 reads SGHVS; CDR2 reads FNYEAQ. This CDR3 contains 14 residues. The CDR3 sequence: CVSSSGPIQETQYF. DNA for the CDR3: TGTGTCAGCAGCTCGGGACCGATACAAGAGACCCAGTACTTC.

This chain connects TRBV9 to TRBJ1-6; D may be TRBD1 (5 bases). The germline V gene has CDR1 SGDLS and CDR2 YYNGEE. The CDR3 has 17 amino acids. V lost 0 bases and J lost 7, with 17 bases in between. The chain's CDR3 is CASSVEVGRGVNSPLHF. CDR3 nucleotide sequence: TGTGCCAGCAGCGTAGAAGTAGGGAGAGGGGTGAATTCACCCCTCCACTTT.

This chain uses TRBV5-5 with TRBJ2-2; TRBD2 is a possible D gene (6 bases). Germline V gives CDR1 SGHKS, CDR2 YYEKEE (reference sequence). This CDR3 spans 15 amino acids. The V and J ends lost 2 bases and 3 bases respectively, with 11 bases between them. CDR3 amino acids: CASSLGGADTGELFF. Here the CDR3 DNA reads TGTGCCAGCAGCTTAGGCGGGGCAGACACCGGGGAGCTGTTTTTT. Supplemented by reference TRBV5-5 and TRBJ2-2, the full variable domain reads DAGVTQSPTHLIKTRGQQVTLRCSPISGHKSVSWYQQVLGQGPQFIFQYYEKEERGRGNFPDRFSARQFPNYSSELNVNALLLGDSALYLCASSLGGADTGELFFGEGSRLTVL.

In this sample, this clonotype turned up a few times. CDR3 sequence: CASSYYLGNHNEQFF. CDR3 coding DNA: TGTGCCAGCAGTTACTATCTCGGGAACCACAATGAGCAGTTCTTC. This chain links TRBV6-5 with TRBJ2-1; maybe TRBD2 (5 bases). The germline gives CDR1 MNHEY, CDR2 SVGAGI. V lost 1 base to trimming and J lost 5 bases, with 12 bases between them. The CDR3 consists of 15 residues.

The chain carries TRBV4-2 and TRBJ1-1, with D possibly matching TRBD1 (6 bases). The CDR3 spans 16 residues. Trimming cost V 4 bases and J 5 bases, with 20 bases left between them. Germline-derived CDR1 and CDR2 are LGHNA and YNFKEQ. DNA of the CDR3: TGTGCCAGCAGCCCAGGCATAGCGGGCAGGGGAACTGAAGCTTTCTTT. It codes for CASSPGIAGRGTEAFF.

This clonotype was counted at least ten times. The V call is TRBV7-8, the J call TRBJ2-3, with D perhaps matching TRBD2 (5 bases). V lost 1 base to trimming and J lost 6 bases, with 11 bases between them. Germline CDR1 is SGHVS and CDR2 is FQNEAQ. The CDR3 spans 14 residues. The CDR3 DNA reads as TGTGCCAGCAGCTTAGATAGGGAGAGGGATACGCAGTATTTT. Its protein product is CASSLDRERDTQYF.

The chain combines TRBV10-3 with TRBJ1-2, with D possibly being TRBD1 (6 bases). CDR3 length: 18 amino acids. The V gene's germline CDR1 is ENHRY and CDR2 SYGVKD. V lost 2 bases and J lost 3, with 22 bases in between. CDR3 amino acids: CAISELVRGGRYDYGYTF. The CDR3 nucleotides are TGTGCCATCAGTGAGCTGGTCAGGGGCGGGCGTTACGACTATGGCTACACCTTC.

This clonotype was observed many times. The chain joins TRBV7-2 to TRBJ2-1, with TRBD2 as a possible D gene (6 bases). V shed 0 bases and J shed 9 bases, with 9 bases lying between them. The CDR3 is made up of 13 amino acids. Germline V lookup: CDR1 SGHTA, CDR2 FQGNSA. CDR3 coding DNA: TGTGCCAGCAGCTTAGCGGGTAGCGGTGAGCAGTTCTTC. Residues: CASSLAGSGEQFF.

This chain connects TRBV7-4 to TRBJ2-3, with no clear D. The germline V and J ends were trimmed by 5 bases and 2 bases, with 17 bases remaining between them. Germline V lookup: CDR1 SGHVT, CDR2 SQSDAQ. The CDR3 has 16 amino acids. The DNA for the CDR3 is TGTGCCAGCAGCGAAGTTATGGACGGCAACACAGATACGCAGTATTTT. This encodes CASSEVMDGNTDTQYF.

The chain carries TRBV5-1 and TRBJ2-1; 10 nucleotides agree with TRBD2. Germline V gives CDR1 SGHRS, CDR2 YFSETQ. There are 16 residues in the CDR3. V lost 4 bases, J lost 0 bases, and 4 bases stayed unmatched. Here the CDR3 DNA reads TGCGCCAGCAGCAAGACTAGCGGGCGCTCCTACAATGAGCAGTTCTTC. Protein product: CASSKTSGRSYNEQFF.

This clonotype was recorded at least ten times. This chain links TRBV6-1 with TRBJ2-1, with 9 bases identical to TRBD2. Per germline, CDR1 MNHNS and CDR2 SASEGT. V shed 0 bases and J 4 bases; nucleotides not matched to a gene: 1. This CDR3 is built from 15 residues. The CDR3 DNA is TGTGCCAGCAGTGAAGCCAGCGGGGGGTACAATGAGCAGTTCTTC. Translation gives CASSEASGGYNEQFF.

This clonotype was seen many times. The rearrangement joins TRBV11-2 to TRBJ1-3; a weak D match, TRBD1 (6 bases). The CDR3 is 17 residues long. CDR1 SGHAT and CDR2 FQNNGV come from the germline V gene. The V gene lost 5 bases and the J gene lost 0 bases, with 17 bases spanning the gap. The CDR3 here is CASSPWGQPSSGNTIYF. The CDR3, as DNA: TGTGCCAGCAGCCCCTGGGGGCAACCAAGCTCTGGAAACACCATATATTTT.

This clonotype came up a few times. The junction shows a germline mismatch at one end, possibly a read error. This chain links TRBV10-2 with TRBJ2-1; D call uncertain. CDR3 length: 12 amino acids. Germline values: CDR1 WSHSY, CDR2 SAAADI. CDR3 sequence (DNA): TGCGCCAGCGGTGAGTCGAGGAATGAGCAGTTCTTC. Translated, it gives CASGESRNEQFF.

V is TRBV5-5 and J is TRBJ2-7; D remains ambiguous. The germline V and J ends were trimmed by 4 bases and 0 bases, with 8 bases remaining between them. The CDR3 has 13 amino acids. Per germline, CDR1 SGHKS and CDR2 YYEKEE (reference sequence). CDR3 in DNA: TGTGCCAGCAGCCTCTCATACTCCTACGAGCAGTACTTC. Translating it yields CASSLSYSYEQYF.

This clonotype was detected a few times. The chain joins TRBV6-4 to TRBJ2-3; 10 bases align to TRBD1. Germline CDR1 and CDR2: MRHNA and SNTAGT. J lost 3 bases, V lost 5 bases, and 5 bases had no gene match. The CDR3 extends over 15 amino acids. The CDR3 DNA reads TGTGCCAGCAGTACGGGACAGGGGATGACAGATACGCAGTATTTT. Its translation: CASSTGQGMTDTQYF.

This clonotype occurred a few times. The V call is TRBV19, the J call TRBJ1-5; 10 bases line up with TRBD1. Germline CDR1 reads LNHDA; CDR2 reads SQIVND (reference sequence). The CDR3 contains 15 residues. Germline trimming cut 6 bases from V and 3 bases from J; bases unmatched to any gene: 5. This CDR3 is CASSETGGLNQPQHF. The DNA for the CDR3 is TGTGCCAGTAGCGAGACAGGGGGCCTCAATCAGCCCCAGCATTTT. The full variable domain, its missing parts supplied by reference TRBV19 and TRBJ1-5, is DGGITQSPKYLFRKEGQNVTLSCEQNLNHDAMYWYRQDPGQGLRLIYYSQIVNDFQKGDIAEGYSVSREKKESFPLTVTSAQKNPTAFYLCASSETGGLNQPQHFGDGTRLSIL.

This clonotype was seen at least ten times. The chain uses TRBV6-1 and TRBJ1-1, with no clear D. Germline V gene lookup returns CDR1 MNHNS and CDR2 SASEGT. This CDR3 region has 12 residues. V was cut by 7 bases and J by 0 bases, with 6 bases left in between. CDR3 in amino acids: CASNPMNTEAFF. DNA for the CDR3: TGTGCCAGCAATCCCATGAACACTGAAGCTTTCTTT.

The chain combines TRBV9 with TRBJ1-3, with D uncertain. CDR1 and CDR2 from the germline V gene are SGDLS and YYNGEE. The CDR3 extends over 15 amino acids. Trimming cost V 4 bases and J 8 bases, with 19 bases left between them. The DNA of the CDR3 is TGTGCCAGCAGCTACCTGGCGCAATCACCAGACACCATATATTTT. This codes for CASSYLAQSPDTIYF.